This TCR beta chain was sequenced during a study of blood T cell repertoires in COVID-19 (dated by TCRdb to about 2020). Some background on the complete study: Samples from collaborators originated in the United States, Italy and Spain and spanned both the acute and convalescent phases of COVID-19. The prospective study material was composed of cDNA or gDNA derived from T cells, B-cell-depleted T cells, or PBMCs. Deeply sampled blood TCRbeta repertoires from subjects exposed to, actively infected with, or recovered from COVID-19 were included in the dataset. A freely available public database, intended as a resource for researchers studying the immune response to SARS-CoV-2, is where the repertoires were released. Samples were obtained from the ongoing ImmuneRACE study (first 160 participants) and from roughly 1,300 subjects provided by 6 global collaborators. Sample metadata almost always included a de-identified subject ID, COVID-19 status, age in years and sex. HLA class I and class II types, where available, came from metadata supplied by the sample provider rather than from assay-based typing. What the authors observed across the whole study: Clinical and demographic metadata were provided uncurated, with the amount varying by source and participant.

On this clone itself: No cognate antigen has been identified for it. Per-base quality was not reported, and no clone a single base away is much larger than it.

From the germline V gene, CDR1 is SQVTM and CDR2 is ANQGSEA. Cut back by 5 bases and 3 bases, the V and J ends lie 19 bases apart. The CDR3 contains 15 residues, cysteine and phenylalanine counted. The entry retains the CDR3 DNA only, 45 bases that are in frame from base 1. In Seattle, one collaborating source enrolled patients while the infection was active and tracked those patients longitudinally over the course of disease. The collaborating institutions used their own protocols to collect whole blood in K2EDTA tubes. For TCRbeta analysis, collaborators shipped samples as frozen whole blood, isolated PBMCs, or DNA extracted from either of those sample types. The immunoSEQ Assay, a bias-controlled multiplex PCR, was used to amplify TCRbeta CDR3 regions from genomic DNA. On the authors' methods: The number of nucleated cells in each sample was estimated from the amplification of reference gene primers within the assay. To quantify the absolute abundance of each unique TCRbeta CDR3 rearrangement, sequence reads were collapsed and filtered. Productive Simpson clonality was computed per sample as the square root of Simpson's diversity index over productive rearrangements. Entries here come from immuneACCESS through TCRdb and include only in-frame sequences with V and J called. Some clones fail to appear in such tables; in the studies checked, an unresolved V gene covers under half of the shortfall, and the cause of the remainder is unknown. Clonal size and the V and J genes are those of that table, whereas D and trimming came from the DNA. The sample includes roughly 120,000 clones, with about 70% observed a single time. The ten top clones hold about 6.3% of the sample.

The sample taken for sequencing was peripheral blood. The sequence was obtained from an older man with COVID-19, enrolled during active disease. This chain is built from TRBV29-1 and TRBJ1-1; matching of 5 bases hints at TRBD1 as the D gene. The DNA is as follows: TGCAGCGTTACGCCGGGGGGATGGGGCGACACTGAAGCTTTCTTT. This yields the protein CSVTPGGWGDTEAFF.